What follows are 17 T cell receptor beta chains derived from one specimen sequenced in a study of blood T cell repertoires in COVID-19. The protocol was immunoSEQ multiplex PCR, while the TCRdb copy is restricted to in-frame clones and leaves out a portion. The repertoire holds roughly 250,000 clones, with roughly 93% as singletons. The specimen sequenced was PBMCs or T cells enriched from blood (not recorded which). These TCRs come from a woman aged 35 to 49 with acute COVID-19.

The sample holds one count of this clone. The chain is built from TRBV18 and TRBJ1-4, with 8 bases aligning to TRBD1. The germline CDR1 and CDR2 sequences are KGHSH and LQKENI. The trim removed 3 bases at V and 0 bases at J, leaving 3 bases unmatched. This CDR3 region has 16 residues. The CDR3 region is CASSPQGATTNEKLFF. The CDR3 region has the DNA TGTGCCAGCTCACCTCAGGGGGCGACAACTAATGAAAAACTGTTTTTT.

This chain joins TRBV6-4 and TRBJ1-1, with 8 bases that match TRBD1. V dropped 9 bases and J dropped 3; count of bases not matched to a gene: 6. The CDR3 consists of 13 residues. CDR1 is MRHNA and CDR2 is SNTAGT in the germline V gene. The CDR3 DNA follows: TGTGCCAGACTAAACAGGGGGTACACTGAAGCTTTCTTT. Amino acids: CARLNRGYTEAFF.

The chain recombines TRBV30 with TRBJ2-3, with a tentative D call TRBD1 (6 bases). CDR1 is GTSNPN, CDR2 SVGIG, per germline (reference sequence). V lost 4 bases to trimming and J lost 0 bases, with 20 bases between them. This CDR3 is 17 amino acids long. The CDR3, as DNA: TGTGCCTGGAAGTTGAGGGGGTGGGATGCTAGCACAGATACGCAGTATTTT. Protein product: CAWKLRGWDASTDTQYF.

The chain recombines TRBV6-5 with TRBJ2-1; 7 bases are shared with TRBD1. CDR1 is MNHEY, CDR2 SVGAGI, per germline. V lost 4 bases and J lost 0; bases outside the gene matches: 6. This CDR3 is 16 amino acids long. In DNA, the CDR3 is TGTGCCAGCAGTTCACAAAGACAGGGCTCCTACAATGAGCAGTTCTTC. This codes for CASSSQRQGSYNEQFF.

In its sample, this clone was seen a few times. The J gene is TRBJ1-2, the V gene TRBV28; 7 bases are shared with TRBD1. There are 13 residues in the CDR3. From germline, CDR1 is MDHEN and CDR2 SYDVKM. The V gene end was trimmed by 7 bases and the J gene end by 8 bases; junction bases not matched to a gene: 10. The CDR3 protein is CASIQYQGGGYTF. The CDR3 coding sequence is TGTGCCAGCATCCAATACCAGGGGGGCGGCTACACCTTC.

V is TRBV27 and J is TRBJ1-6, with D unclear. The CDR3 loop spans 14 amino acids. Germline V CDR1 and CDR2: MNHEY, SMNVEV (reference sequence). Trimming cost V 3 bases and J 9 bases, with 12 bases left between them. In DNA, the CDR3 is TGTGCCAGCAGTTTTGGGCAGTTTCCTTCACCCCTCCACTTT. Amino acid sequence: CASSFGQFPSPLHF.

This chain links TRBV3-1 (or the pseudogene TRBV3-2) with TRBJ1-2, with D hard to call. CDR1 and CDR2 from the germline V gene are LGHDT and YNNKEL (reference sequence). The CDR3 contains 13 residues. V was trimmed by 4 bases and J by 4 bases, leaving 10 bases between them. The CDR3 reads CASSRGISYGYTF. As DNA, the CDR3 is TGTGCCAGCAGCCGCGGGATTTCCTATGGCTACACCTTC.

The sample holds one count of this clone. The rearrangement joins TRBV29-1 to TRBJ1-2; 9 positions match TRBD1. The germline gives CDR1 SQVTM, CDR2 ANQGSEA. This CDR3 has 13 amino acids. Trimming took 7 bases from V and 4 from J; bases not matched to a gene: 7. The DNA of the CDR3 is TGCAGCGGCTCCGGGACAGGGTTCTATGGCTACACCTTC. Residues: CSGSGTGFYGYTF.

The chain joins TRBV29-1 to TRBJ1-4; TRBD1 matches 10 bases. V lost 4 bases to trimming and J lost 4 bases; unmatched junction nucleotides: 3. The CDR3 totals 14 residues. Germline CDR1 is SQVTM and CDR2 is ANQGSEA. CDR3 loop: CSVAGDRGNEKLFF. In DNA, the CDR3 is TGCAGCGTTGCGGGGGACAGGGGTAATGAAAAACTGTTTTTT.

The chain recombines TRBV7-2 with TRBJ1-1; D is perhaps TRBD1 (6 bases). The CDR3 spans 14 residues. Deletions cut 4 bases from V and 0 bases from J, with 9 bases between. Germline CDR1 and CDR2: SGHTA and FQGNSA. As DNA, the CDR3 is TGTGCCAGCAGCTCTCAGGGGTTGAACACTGAAGCTTTCTTT. It codes for CASSSQGLNTEAFF.

This clone was seen once. The CDR3 bases are TGCAGCGTCGCACTAGCGGGGGGGCCACAGACCCAGTACTTC. Its protein is CSVALAGGPQTQYF. The chain carries TRBV29-1 and TRBJ2-5; 13 bases fit TRBD2. The CDR3 extends over 14 amino acids. Unmatched junction bases numbered 7, after V lost 6 bases and J lost 6 bases. Germline V lookup: CDR1 SQVTM, CDR2 ANQGSEA.

The CDR3 is CASSPLGGETQYF. CDR3 coding DNA: TGTGCCAGCTCACCACTCGGCGGTGAGACCCAGTACTTC. V usage is TRBV18 and J usage is TRBJ2-5; D not resolved. Germline CDR1 is KGHSH and CDR2 is LQKENI. This CDR3 is built from 13 residues. V gave up 1 base and J gave up 5 bases, with 8 bases separating them.

The V and J genes are TRBV18 and TRBJ2-7, with 9 bases fitting TRBD2. Looked up from germline, CDR1 is KGHSH and CDR2 is LQKENI. CDR3 length equals 15 residues. V gave up 0 bases and J gave up 2 bases; unmatched junction bases: 2. Here the CDR3 reads CASSPPIAGAYEQYF. The CDR3 DNA is TGTGCCAGCTCACCACCGATAGCGGGGGCCTACGAGCAGTACTTC.

The CDR3 sequence: CASSPIPGANGYTF. The CDR3 bases are TGTGCCAGCTCACCTATTCCAGGGGCCAATGGCTACACCTTC. This chain links TRBV18 with TRBJ1-2; tentative D call: TRBD1 (6 bases). Trimming took off 3 bases at V and 6 bases at J, with 14 bases between the two ends. The CDR3 spans 14 residues. The germline CDR1 and CDR2 sequences are KGHSH and LQKENI.

The chain recombines TRBV11-2 with TRBJ1-5, with 8 bases that match TRBD1. V dropped 0 bases and J dropped 4; count of bases not matched to a gene: 2. The length of the CDR3 is 15 residues. CDR1 SGHAT and CDR2 FQNNGV come from the germline V gene. The CDR3 loop is CASSLDGTGNQPQHF. For the CDR3, the DNA is TGTGCCAGCAGCTTAGATGGGACAGGTAATCAGCCCCAGCATTTT.

V usage is TRBV5-8 and J usage is TRBJ1-5; D perhaps matches TRBD1 (6 bases). Between the trimmed V and J ends, which lost 4 bases and 5 bases, there was a span of 19 bases. Germline lookup yields CDR1 SGHTS and CDR2 YDEGEE. The length of the CDR3 is 16 residues. Here the CDR3 DNA reads TGTGCCAGCAGCAAGATGACAGGCCCCAGCTATCAGCCCCAGCATTTT. Amino acid sequence: CASSKMTGPSYQPQHF. The full variable domain, rest sourced from reference TRBV5-8 and TRBJ1-5, is EAGVTQSPTHLIKTRGQQATLRCSPISGHTSVYWYQQALGLGLQFLLWYDEGEERNRGNFPPRFSGRQFPNYSSELNVNALELEDSALYLCASSKMTGPSYQPQHFGDGTRLSIL.

Worth noting for this clone: Sequence at one end of the junction differs from germline and may be a read error. The V call is TRBV2, the J call TRBJ1-2, with D tentatively TRBD1 (5 bases). This CDR3 spans 13 amino acids. The germline gives CDR1 SNHLY, CDR2 FYNNEI. This chain's CDR3 is CASRDNPSYGHTF. The DNA of the CDR3 is TGTGCCAGCAGGGACAATCCGAGCTATGGCCACACCTTC.